A single sample gave rise to the 26 T cell receptor beta chains below, sequenced in a study of long-term antiretroviral therapy in people with HIV. Researchers report immunoSEQ v3.0 was run at survey level. Profiling relied on immunoSEQ multiplex PCR, and the TCRdb table lists in-frame clones only, not all of them. The table shows approximately 25,000 clones, with approximately 86% occurring only once. The sample was unsorted PBMCs, taken about 4.5 years after starting antiretroviral therapy. Receptors originate from a man younger than 40 with HIV.

V usage is TRBV7-2 and J usage is TRBJ2-7; D not certain. The CDR3 loop spans 16 amino acids. Trimming shortened V by 5 bases and J by 0 bases, and 17 bases separated the two germline ends. Germline CDR1 reads SGHTA; CDR2 reads FQGNSA. CDR3 amino acids: CASSPNVRQASYEQYF. For the CDR3, the DNA is TGTGCCAGCAGCCCCAACGTACGGCAGGCCTCCTACGAGCAGTACTTC.

The rearrangement links TRBV30 to TRBJ2-2, with 12 bases lining up with TRBD2. CDR3 length: 13 residues. Germline V gene lookup returns CDR1 GTSNPN and CDR2 SVGIG (reference sequence). V shed 7 bases, J shed 8 bases, and the junction held 5 bases outside the gene matches. CDR3 DNA: TGTGCCTTAGGACTAGCGGGATTGGGGGAGCTGTTTTTT. Residues: CALGLAGLGELFF.

The chain combines TRBV7-2 with TRBJ1-3; D unclear. Trimming shortened V by 5 bases and J by 5 bases, and 10 bases separated the two germline ends. The CDR3 is 13 amino acids. The germline gives CDR1 SGHTA, CDR2 FQGNSA. The CDR3 protein is CASSLTGRNTIYF. CDR3 in DNA: TGTGCCAGCAGCCTGACGGGGAGAAACACCATATATTTT.

V is TRBV7-2 and J is TRBJ2-5, with D possibly being TRBD1 (5 bases). This CDR3 spans 16 amino acids. V dropped 2 bases and J dropped 1 base, with 14 bases sitting between them. Germline CDR1 is SGHTA and CDR2 is FQGNSA. This CDR3 reads CASSLRGLAAQETQYF. The CDR3 DNA follows: TGTGCCAGCAGCTTAAGGGGTTTGGCGGCCCAAGAGACCCAGTACTTC.

The V gene is TRBV7-2, the J gene TRBJ2-4, with 12 bases aligning to TRBD2. The V and J ends lost 2 bases and 9 bases, in that order; junction bases with no gene match: 11. The CDR3 runs to 17 residues. Germline CDR1 reads SGHTA; CDR2 reads FQGNSA. The CDR3 is CASSLRLAGGPVGIQYF. DNA of the CDR3: TGTGCCAGCAGCTTACGCCTAGCGGGGGGGCCGGTTGGCATTCAGTACTTC.

This sequence joins TRBV4-3 and TRBJ2-7; D is unclear. The CDR3 loop spans 16 amino acids. The V gene lost 0 bases and the J gene lost 0 bases, with 12 bases spanning the gap. Looked up from germline, CDR1 is LGHNA and CDR2 is YSLEER. The CDR3 DNA is TGCGCCAGCAGCCAAGATGCTGGAGAGGCCTCCTACGAGCAGTACTTC. Its translation: CASSQDAGEASYEQYF.

The V gene is TRBV4-2, the J gene TRBJ2-3; weak D call: TRBD2 (6 bases). Germline V gene lookup returns CDR1 LGHNA and CDR2 YNFKEQ. Trimming took off 3 bases at V and 9 bases at J, with 10 bases between the two ends. This CDR3 has 12 residues. DNA for the CDR3: TGTGCCAGCAGCCAGGAGGGCGACACGCAGTATTTT. It yields the protein CASSQEGDTQYF.

The chain combines TRBV6-5 with TRBJ1-1; D not resolved. The germline V and J ends were trimmed by 0 bases and 2 bases, with 4 bases remaining between them. Germline V gives CDR1 MNHEY, CDR2 SVGAGI. CDR3 length: 13 amino acids. For the CDR3, the DNA is TGTGCCAGCAGTTACTCCTTTAACACTGAAGCTTTCTTT. This translates into CASSYSFNTEAFF.

CDR3 loop: CASNPAGGPLEQYF. CDR3 in DNA: TGTGCCAGCAACCCAGCGGGGGGGCCTCTCGAGCAGTACTTC. This chain connects TRBV6-5 to TRBJ2-7; 10 bases match TRBD2. The CDR3 is made up of 14 amino acids. Germline values: CDR1 MNHEY, CDR2 SVGAGI. V was pared by 7 bases and J by 6 bases, with 9 bases of the junction left unmatched.

The gene calls are TRBV7-9 and TRBJ1-1; the D gene is possibly TRBD1 (5 bases). The CDR3 has 15 residues. V dropped 2 bases and J dropped 4 bases, with 14 bases sitting between them. The V gene's germline CDR1 is SEHNR and CDR2 FQNEAQ (reference sequence). CDR3 sequence: CASSLRGARPTEAFF. The CDR3 nucleotides read TGTGCCAGCAGCTTACGAGGGGCGCGACCCACTGAAGCTTTCTTT.

This sequence joins TRBV29-1 and TRBJ1-1; a possible D gene is TRBD1 (5 bases). Germline V gene sequence: CDR1 SQVTM, CDR2 ANQGSEA. V lost 7 bases to trimming and J lost 6 bases, with 18 bases between them. The CDR3 is 13 amino acids. CDR3 sequence: CSAGDAPLAEAFF. For the CDR3, the DNA is TGCAGCGCCGGGGACGCGCCTCTCGCTGAAGCTTTCTTT.

This clone showed up just a few times. The chain joins TRBV18 to TRBJ2-7, with unresolved D. Germline lookup yields CDR1 KGHSH and CDR2 LQKENI. The CDR3 is 11 residues long. Deletions cut 3 bases from V and 7 bases from J, with 7 bases between. The DNA of the CDR3 is TGTGCCAGCTCACCGGAACGGGAGCAGTACTTC. It encodes CASSPEREQYF.

This chain joins TRBV13 and TRBJ2-1, with a tentative D call TRBD2 (6 bases). The V end lost 8 bases, the J end lost 8 bases, and 22 bases lay between the germline ends. Germline loops: CDR1 PRHDT, CDR2 FYEKMQ (reference sequence). This CDR3 spans 15 amino acids. CDR3 loop: CASGLGGGERDEQFF. CDR3 DNA: TGTGCCAGCGGACTGGGAGGTGGTGAGCGCGATGAGCAGTTCTTC.

The V and J genes are TRBV29-1 and TRBJ2-2; the D is unclear. V lost 3 bases to trimming and J lost 0 bases, with 5 bases between them. The CDR3 spans 13 residues. Per germline, CDR1 SQVTM and CDR2 ANQGSEA. CDR3 nucleotide sequence: TGCAGCGTTGACCAGGCGAACACCGGGGAGCTGTTTTTT. Its protein is CSVDQANTGELFF.

Notes on this clone: One end of the junction fails to match germline, which may point to a read error. This chain connects TRBV7-7 to TRBJ2-5; possibly TRBD2 for D (6 bases). This CDR3 is built from 14 residues. Germline V gene data show CDR1 as SSHAT and CDR2 as FNYEAQ (reference sequence). CDR3 coding DNA: TGTGCTAGCAGCGCCAGCCGACTAGGAGAGACCCAGTACTTC. It codes for CASSASRLGETQYF.

This chain uses TRBV18 with TRBJ1-5; D is unclear. This CDR3 has 14 amino acids. V shed 9 bases and J shed 0 bases, with 12 bases lying between them. The germline CDR1 and CDR2 sequences are KGHSH and LQKENI. As DNA, the CDR3 is TGTGCCAGAGCCTTGAGGTATAGCAATCAGCCCCAGCATTTT. Encoded protein: CARALRYSNQPQHF.

The J gene is TRBJ2-2, the V gene TRBV5-8, with D maybe TRBD2 (5 bases). CDR1 and CDR2 (germline): SGHTS, YDEGEE. The ends were cut back, 4 bases at V and 7 bases at J, with 11 bases in the middle. The CDR3 extends over 13 amino acids. The CDR3, as DNA: TGTGCCAGCAGCCTGGCGGGTGGCGGGGAGCTGTTTTTT. Its translation: CASSLAGGGELFF. Looking up the rest from reference TRBV5-8 and TRBJ2-2 gives the full variable domain: EAGVTQSPTHLIKTRGQQATLRCSPISGHTSVYWYQQALGLGLQFLLWYDEGEERNRGNFPPRFSGRQFPNYSSELNVNALELEDSALYLCASSLAGGGELFFGEGSRLTVL.

This chain uses TRBV11-2 with TRBJ1-3, with D possibly TRBD1 on 5 matching bases. The CDR3 runs to 18 residues. Germline V gene data show CDR1 as SGHAT and CDR2 as FQNNGV. Trimming pared 4 bases from V and 4 bases from J, leaving 23 bases between. For the CDR3, the DNA is TGTGCCAGCAGCTCGTCTCCGTCCACTACTGAGGGGGGAAACACCATATATTTT. Translating it yields CASSSSPSTTEGGNTIYF.

This rearrangement joins TRBV9 to TRBJ2-3; 11 bases map to TRBD1. The CDR3 runs to 18 residues. Germline CDR1 is SGDLS and CDR2 is YYNGEE. V lost 0 bases and J lost 4; bases outside the gene matches: 10. This CDR3 is CASSVARMGGQGADTQYF. The DNA for the CDR3 is TGTGCCAGCAGCGTAGCGCGGATGGGGGGACAGGGGGCAGATACGCAGTATTTT.

The rearrangement uses TRBV30 and TRBJ1-5; tentatively, D is TRBD1 (5 bases). The germline gives CDR1 GTSNPN, CDR2 SVGIG (reference sequence). The CDR3 has 15 residues. Trimming removed 0 bases at V and 3 bases at J, with 12 bases between. CDR3 DNA: TGTGCCTGGAGTGTTGAGGGGAGGGCCAATCAGCCCCAGCATTTT. It is translated as CAWSVEGRANQPQHF.

This clone was found once. The gene calls are TRBV7-2 and TRBJ2-5, with D possibly being TRBD2 (5 bases). Germline V gene sequence: CDR1 SGHTA, CDR2 FQGNSA. V was shortened by 5 bases and J by 2 bases, with 15 bases between the two germline ends. This CDR3 region has 15 residues. This CDR3 is CASSRWTLQQETQYF. CDR3 bases: TGTGCCAGCAGCCGTTGGACTTTACAACAAGAGACCCAGTACTTC.

The chain recombines TRBV11-2 with TRBJ2-7; no clear D gene. Germline V gene lookup returns CDR1 SGHAT and CDR2 FQNNGV. The germline V and J ends were trimmed by 1 base and 2 bases, with 6 bases remaining between them. This CDR3 has 13 residues. The CDR3 coding sequence is TGTGCCAGCAGCTTAGGGGTGGCCTACGAGCAGTACTTC. It specifies CASSLGVAYEQYF.

The J gene is TRBJ2-1, the V gene TRBV30; no clear D. The CDR3 totals 14 residues. Per germline, CDR1 GTSNPN and CDR2 SVGIG (reference sequence). Between the trimmed V and J ends, which lost 5 bases and 0 bases, there was a span of 11 bases. The CDR3 DNA sequence: TGTGCCTGGGACCGGGCCGGCTCCTACAATGAGCAGTTCTTC. Protein sequence: CAWDRAGSYNEQFF.

The V gene is TRBV7-9, the J gene TRBJ2-5; D gene uncertain. Germline V gene data show CDR1 as SEHNR and CDR2 as FQNEAQ (reference sequence). This CDR3 contains 13 residues. Trimming removed 6 bases from V and 0 bases from J, with 8 bases in between. The chain's CDR3 is CASSVPDQETQYF. The CDR3 DNA sequence: TGTGCCAGCAGTGTCCCCGACCAAGAGACCCAGTACTTC.

This clone was found once. The V gene is TRBV25-1, the J gene TRBJ2-3; 7 nucleotides align to TRBD2. The V gene end was trimmed by 1 base and the J gene end by 3 bases; junction bases not matched to a gene: 4. The CDR3 is made up of 15 amino acids. Germline V gene data show CDR1 as MGHDK and CDR2 as SYGVNS. The CDR3 reads CASSEFDGRTDTQYF. As DNA, the CDR3 is TGTGCCAGCAGTGAATTCGACGGGAGGACAGATACGCAGTATTTT.

The V call is TRBV5-6, the J call TRBJ1-4, with D possibly matching TRBD1 (5 bases). V lost 5 bases, J lost 6 bases, and 14 bases lay in between. This CDR3 comprises 14 residues. CDR1 is SGHDT, CDR2 YYEEEE, per germline. The CDR3 DNA sequence: TGTGCCAGCAGGTCGTGGGGCGTGGATGAAAAACTGTTTTTT. Protein product: CASRSWGVDEKLFF. Full variable domain (missing parts from reference TRBV5-6 and TRBJ1-4): DAGVTQSPTHLIKTRGQQVTLRCSPKSGHDTVSWYQQALGQGPQFIFQYYEEEERQRGNFPDRFSGHQFPNYSSELNVNALLLGDSALYLCASRSWGVDEKLFFGSGTQLSVL.